Below are 7 T cell receptor beta chains sequenced from a single sample in a study of shared clonotypes between healthy human individuals. Sequencing used immunoSEQ multiplex PCR; TCRdb keeps in-frame clones, though not all of them. In the table there are 450,000 to 600,000 clones, approximately 79% of which are singletons. Sequenced sample: PBMCs. These receptors originate from a woman aged 40 to 49 in good health. Some clones in this sample may be carry-over from other donors' samples.

The V call is TRBV18, the J call TRBJ2-2; 7 bases fit TRBD1. The junction had 4 bases not matched to a gene; V was cut back by 5 bases and J by 1 base. Looked up from germline, CDR1 is KGHSH and CDR2 is LQKENI. CDR3 size: 15 residues. CDR3 in DNA: TGTGCCAGCTCAGCTTGGACAGGGAACACCGGGGAGCTGTTTTTT. As protein: CASSAWTGNTGELFF.

The V call is TRBV10-3, the J call TRBJ1-5, with 12 positions matching TRBD1. CDR3 length: 16 amino acids. The V gene's germline CDR1 is ENHRY and CDR2 SYGVKD. After removal of 8 bases from V and 0 bases from J, the junction contained 5 bases not matched to a gene. The CDR3 bases are TGTGCCATCCAGGGACAGGGGGCTGATAGCAATCAGCCCCAGCATTTT. Its protein product is CAIQGQGADSNQPQHF.

This clone came up a few times. V usage is TRBV4-2 and J usage is TRBJ1-2; 7 bases are shared with TRBD1. The CDR3 has 14 amino acids. Trimming took 0 bases from V and 4 from J; bases not matched to a gene: 2. Germline V lookup: CDR1 LGHNA, CDR2 YNFKEQ. CDR3 region: CASSQDGDSYGYTF. The CDR3 DNA sequence: TGTGCCAGCAGCCAAGATGGGGACAGCTATGGCTACACCTTC.

The V call is TRBV19, the J call TRBJ1-5; D is undetermined. Per the germline V gene, CDR1 is LNHDA and CDR2 is SQIVND (reference sequence). Trimming pared 6 bases from V and 3 bases from J, leaving 9 bases between. The CDR3 has 13 residues. The CDR3 DNA reads TGTGCCAGTAGCACCCGGGACAATCAGCCCCAGCATTTT. Protein: CASSTRDNQPQHF. The full variable domain, in which reference TRBV19 and TRBJ1-5 provide the parts outside the CDR3, is DGGITQSPKYLFRKEGQNVTLSCEQNLNHDAMYWYRQDPGQGLRLIYYSQIVNDFQKGDIAEGYSVSREKKESFPLTVTSAQKNPTAFYLCASSTRDNQPQHFGDGTRLSIL.

This clone appeared a few times. The V gene is TRBV18, the J gene TRBJ1-4, with 9 positions matching TRBD1. The V gene's germline CDR1 is KGHSH and CDR2 LQKENI. This CDR3 comprises 15 residues. Trimming took 5 bases from V and 7 from J; bases not matched to a gene: 8. Here the CDR3 reads CASSSGGTGSEKLFF. The CDR3 nucleotides are TGTGCCAGCTCATCAGGAGGGACAGGGAGTGAAAAACTGTTTTTT.

V gene TRBV5-4 combines with J gene TRBJ2-1; TRBD2 matches at 8 bases. J gave up 8 bases and V 0 bases, and 10 bases lay outside the gene matches. CDR1 and CDR2 (germline): SGHNT, YYREEE (reference sequence). This CDR3 spans 16 amino acids. CDR3 residues: CASSLVTSGPSDEQFF. For the CDR3, the DNA is TGTGCCAGCAGCTTGGTCACTAGCGGACCCAGTGATGAGCAGTTCTTC.

This clone was seen once. This rearrangement joins TRBV10-3 to TRBJ2-7, with D perhaps matching TRBD2 (5 bases). The germline gives CDR1 ENHRY, CDR2 SYGVKD. This CDR3 region has 12 residues. V lost 5 bases, J lost 3 bases, and 8 bases lay in between. As DNA, the CDR3 is TGTGCCATCAGTCCAGAGGGCTACGAGCAGTACTTC. Translation gives CAISPEGYEQYF.